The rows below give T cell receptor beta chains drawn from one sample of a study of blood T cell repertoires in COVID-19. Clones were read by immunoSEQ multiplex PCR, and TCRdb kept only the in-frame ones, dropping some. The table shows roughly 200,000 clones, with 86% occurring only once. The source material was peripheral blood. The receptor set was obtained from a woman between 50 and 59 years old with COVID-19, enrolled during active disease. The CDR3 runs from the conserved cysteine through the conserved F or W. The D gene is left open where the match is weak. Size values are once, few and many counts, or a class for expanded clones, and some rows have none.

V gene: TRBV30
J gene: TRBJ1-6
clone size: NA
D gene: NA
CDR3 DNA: TGTGCCTGGAAGCCCCGCTTGCGAAATTCACCCCTCCACTTT
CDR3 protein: CAWKPRLRNSPLHF

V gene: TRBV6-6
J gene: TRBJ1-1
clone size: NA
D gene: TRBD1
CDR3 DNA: TGTGCCAGTAAGGGACAGGGGGAGAAGTCTGAAGCTTTCTTT
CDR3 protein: CASKGQGEKSEAFF

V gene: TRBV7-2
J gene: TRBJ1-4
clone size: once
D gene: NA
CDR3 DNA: TGTGCCAGCTCTAGAGGCATGGAGGGTAGATTTAGTGAAAAACTGTTTTTT
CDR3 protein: CASSRGMEGRFSEKLFF

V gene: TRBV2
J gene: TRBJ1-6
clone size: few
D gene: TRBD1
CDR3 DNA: TGTGCCAGCAGGGGGACAGGAATGAATTCACCCCTCCACTTT
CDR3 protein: CASRGTGMNSPLHF

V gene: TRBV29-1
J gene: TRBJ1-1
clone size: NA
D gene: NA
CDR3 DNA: TGCAGCGTTGAAAAGGGAGACACTCCAGGCTCTTTCTTT
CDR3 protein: CSVEKGDTPGSFF

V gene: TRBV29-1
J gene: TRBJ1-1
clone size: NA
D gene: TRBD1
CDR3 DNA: TGCAGCGTTGACAGCCAGGGGGACACTGAAGCTTTCTTT
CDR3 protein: CSVDSQGDTEAFF

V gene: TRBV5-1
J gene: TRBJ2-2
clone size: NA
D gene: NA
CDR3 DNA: TGCGCCAGCAGCCCGAGGGGACAAAACACCGGGGAGCTGTTTTTT
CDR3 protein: CASSPRGQNTGELFF

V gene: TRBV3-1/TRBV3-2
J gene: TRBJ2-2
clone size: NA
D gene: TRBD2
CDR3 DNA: TGTGCCAGCAGCCGCCGCGGGGGAAAGGACACCGGGGAGCTGTTTTTT
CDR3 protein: CASSRRGGKDTGELFF

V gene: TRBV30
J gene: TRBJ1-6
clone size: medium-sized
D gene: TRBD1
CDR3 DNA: TGTGCCTGGAGTACGGACAGGAGGGCACCCCTCCACTTT
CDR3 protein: CAWSTDRRAPLHF

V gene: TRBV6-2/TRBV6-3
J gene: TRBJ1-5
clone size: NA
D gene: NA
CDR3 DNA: TGTGCCAGCAGTCTCCCGGACAGAAGGAATCAGCCCCAGCATTTT
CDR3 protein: CASSLPDRRNQPQHF

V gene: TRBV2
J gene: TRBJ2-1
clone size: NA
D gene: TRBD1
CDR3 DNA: TGTGCCAGCAGTGAAGGGCAGGGGGCGTACAATGAGCAGTTCTTC
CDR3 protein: CASSEGQGAYNEQFF

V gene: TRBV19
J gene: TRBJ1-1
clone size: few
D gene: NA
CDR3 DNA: TGTGCCACCGGCGCTGGTGGGGCCCCTAGGGTTGAAGCTTTCTTT
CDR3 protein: CATGAGGAPRVEAFF

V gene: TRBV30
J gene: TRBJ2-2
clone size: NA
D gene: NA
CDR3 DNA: TGTGCCTGGAGTTTGACAAGTGCCCTGGGGGAGCTGTTTTTT
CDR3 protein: CAWSLTSALGELFF

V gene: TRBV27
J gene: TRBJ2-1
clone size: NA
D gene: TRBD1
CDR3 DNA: TGTGCCAGCAGTCACCGGGACAGCTCCTACAATGAGCAGTTCTTC
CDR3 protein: CASSHRDSSYNEQFF

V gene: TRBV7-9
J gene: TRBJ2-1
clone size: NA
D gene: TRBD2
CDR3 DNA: TGTGCCAGCAGCGTTAGCGGGGGGGCGAATAATGAGCAGTTCTTC
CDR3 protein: CASSVSGGANNEQFF

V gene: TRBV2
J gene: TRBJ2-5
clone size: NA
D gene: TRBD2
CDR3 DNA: TGTGCCAGCGGGTTTAATGGCGGGAGCCAAGAGACCCAGTACTTC
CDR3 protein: CASGFNGGSQETQYF

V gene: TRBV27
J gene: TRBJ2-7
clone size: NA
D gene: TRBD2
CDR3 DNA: TGTGCCAGCCAACCGACTAGCGGGAGCTCCTACGAGCAGTACTTC
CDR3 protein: CASQPTSGSSYEQYF

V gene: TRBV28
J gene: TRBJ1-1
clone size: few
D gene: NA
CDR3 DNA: TGTGCCAGTACTTTCGGGTCTGAAGCTTTCTTT
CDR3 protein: CASTFGSEAFF

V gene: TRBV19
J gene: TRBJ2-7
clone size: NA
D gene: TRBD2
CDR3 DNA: TGTGCCAGTAGTACAGGGCAGGGAGGGTCCTACGAGCAGTACTTC
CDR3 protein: CASSTGQGGSYEQYF

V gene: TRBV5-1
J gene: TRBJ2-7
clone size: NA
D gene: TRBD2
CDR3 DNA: TGCGCCAGCAGCTTGGTTAGCGGGGGGCCCCCCTACGAGCAGTACTTC
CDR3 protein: CASSLVSGGPPYEQYF

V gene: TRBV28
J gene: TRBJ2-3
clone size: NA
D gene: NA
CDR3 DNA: TGTGCCAGCAGTTTACGAGGGAACACAGATACGCAGTATTTT
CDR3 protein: CASSLRGNTDTQYF

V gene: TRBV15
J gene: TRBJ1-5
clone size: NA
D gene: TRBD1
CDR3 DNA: TGTGCCACCAGCACCTCCCCCGGGACAGGGAATCAGCCCCAGCATTTT
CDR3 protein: CATSTSPGTGNQPQHF

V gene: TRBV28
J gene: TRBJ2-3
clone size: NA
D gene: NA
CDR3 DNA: TGTGCCAGCAGTTCTACCTCAGGGTTCCGAGATACGCAGTATTTT
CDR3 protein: CASSSTSGFRDTQYF

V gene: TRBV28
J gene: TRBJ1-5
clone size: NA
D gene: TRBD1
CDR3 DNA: TGTGCCAGCAGTTCAGACAGGGTGGGGAGTAGCAATCAGCCCCAGCATTTT
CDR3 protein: CASSSDRVGSSNQPQHF

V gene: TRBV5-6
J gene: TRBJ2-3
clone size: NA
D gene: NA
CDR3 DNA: TGTGCCAGCAGCTTTCCGGGACTCTCCACAGATACGCAGTATTTT
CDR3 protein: CASSFPGLSTDTQYF

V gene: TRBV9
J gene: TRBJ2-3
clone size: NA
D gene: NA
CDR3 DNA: TGTGCCAGCAGCGGAGGCTCAGATACGCAGTATTTT
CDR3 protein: CASSGGSDTQYF

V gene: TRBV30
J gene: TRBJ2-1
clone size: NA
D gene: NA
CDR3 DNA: TGTGCCTGGGAGGGAGGGGGTCAGATAGAGCAGTTCTTC
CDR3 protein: CAWEGGGQIEQFF

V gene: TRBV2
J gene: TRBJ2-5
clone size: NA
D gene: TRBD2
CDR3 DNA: TGTGCCAGCAGTGAATGGGGCGGGGGAACTCAAGAGACCCAGTACTTC
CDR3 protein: CASSEWGGGTQETQYF

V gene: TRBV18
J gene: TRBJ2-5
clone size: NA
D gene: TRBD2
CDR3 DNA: TGTGCCAGCTCACCTAGCGGGGGGTTCCAAGAGACCCAGTACTTC
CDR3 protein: CASSPSGGFQETQYF

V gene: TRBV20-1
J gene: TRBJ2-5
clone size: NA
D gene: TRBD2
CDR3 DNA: TGCAGTGCTAGTGGGGCTAGCGGGGGCCTCGCGGAGACCCAGTACTTC
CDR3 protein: CSASGASGGLAETQYF

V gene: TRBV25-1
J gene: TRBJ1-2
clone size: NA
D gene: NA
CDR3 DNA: TGTGCCAGCAGTTTGTCAGGGTCCTATGGCTACACCTTC
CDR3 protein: CASSLSGSYGYTF

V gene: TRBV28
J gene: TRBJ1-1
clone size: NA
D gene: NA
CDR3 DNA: TGTGCCAGCAGCCAGCTCGGGGTGAGAACAGATGAAGCTTTCTTT
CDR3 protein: CASSQLGVRTDEAFF

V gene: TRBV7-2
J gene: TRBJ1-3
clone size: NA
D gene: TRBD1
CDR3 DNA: TGTGCCAGCAGAGAGGGGGCCACTGGAAACACCATATATTTT
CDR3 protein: CASREGATGNTIYF

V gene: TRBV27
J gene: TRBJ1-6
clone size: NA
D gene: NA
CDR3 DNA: TGTGCCAGCAGTTCCCCTACAGGGAATTCACCCCTCCACTTT
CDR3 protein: CASSSPTGNSPLHF

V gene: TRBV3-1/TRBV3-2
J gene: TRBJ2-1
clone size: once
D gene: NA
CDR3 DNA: TGTGCCAGCAGCCAAGGGATAGGGAGGGGGTTGGGTGAGCAGTTCTTC
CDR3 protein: CASSQGIGRGLGEQFF

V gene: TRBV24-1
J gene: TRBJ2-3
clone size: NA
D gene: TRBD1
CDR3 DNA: TGTGCCACCAGTGGCCGGGACAGGGCCAGCACAGATACGCAGTATTTT
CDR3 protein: CATSGRDRASTDTQYF

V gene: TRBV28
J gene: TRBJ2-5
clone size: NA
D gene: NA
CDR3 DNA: TGTGCCAGCGCCCAGGGGCGCGAGACCCAGTACTTC
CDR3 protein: CASAQGRETQYF

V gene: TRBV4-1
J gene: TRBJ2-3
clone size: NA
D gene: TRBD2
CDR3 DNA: TGCGCCAGCAGCCACGGGGAAAGCGGGGCTTTCACAGATACGCAGTATTTT
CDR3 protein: CASSHGESGAFTDTQYF

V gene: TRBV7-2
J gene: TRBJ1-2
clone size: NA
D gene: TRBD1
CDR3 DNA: TGTGCCAGCAGCTCGACAGGGGGCGCGCCTGGCTACACCTTC
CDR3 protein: CASSSTGGAPGYTF

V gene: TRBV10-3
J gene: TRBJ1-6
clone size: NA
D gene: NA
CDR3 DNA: TGTGCCATCAGTACAGATGTGAATTCACCCCTCCACTTT
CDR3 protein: CAISTDVNSPLHF

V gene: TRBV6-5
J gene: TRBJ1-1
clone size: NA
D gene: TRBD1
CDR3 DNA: TGTGCCAGCAGCTCCCCGACAGGGGCTTGGACTGAAGCTTTCTTT
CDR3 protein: CASSSPTGAWTEAFF

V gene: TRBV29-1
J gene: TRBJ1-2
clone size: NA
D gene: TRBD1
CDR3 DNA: TGCAGCGTGGGGACAGGGGCGCCCTATGGCTACACCTTC
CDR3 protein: CSVGTGAPYGYTF

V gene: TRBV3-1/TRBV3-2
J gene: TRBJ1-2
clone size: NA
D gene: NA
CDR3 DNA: TGTGCCAGCAGCCAAGAGATAGGCATCAGGATGGGTAACTATGGCTACACCTTC
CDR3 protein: CASSQEIGIRMGNYGYTF

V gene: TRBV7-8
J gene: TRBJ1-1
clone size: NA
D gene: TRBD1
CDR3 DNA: TGTGCCAGCAGCTTCGGACAGGGTTGGGAAGGGATGAACACTGAAGCTTTCTTT
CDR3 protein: CASSFGQGWEGMNTEAFF

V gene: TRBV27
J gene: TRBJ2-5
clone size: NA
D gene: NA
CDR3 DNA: TGTGCCAGCAGTTTATCGTCGGGGAAGGAGACCCAGTACTTC
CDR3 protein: CASSLSSGKETQYF

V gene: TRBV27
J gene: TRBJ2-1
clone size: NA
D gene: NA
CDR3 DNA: TGTGCCAGCAGTTCCCTGAGCGATGAGCAGTTCTTC
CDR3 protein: CASSSLSDEQFF

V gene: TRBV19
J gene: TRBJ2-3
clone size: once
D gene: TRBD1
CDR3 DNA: TGTGCCAGTAGTCCGGGACAGGGGAAGGCAGATACGCAGTATTTT
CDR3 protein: CASSPGQGKADTQYF

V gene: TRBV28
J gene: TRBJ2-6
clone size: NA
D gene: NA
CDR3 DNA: TGTGCCAGCAGTTTAAGGGGCTCTGGGGCCAACGTCCTGACTTTC
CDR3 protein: CASSLRGSGANVLTF

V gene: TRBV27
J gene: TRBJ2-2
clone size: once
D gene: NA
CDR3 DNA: TGTGCCAGCAGTTTACGAAAGGCACTACGGTCCAGCACCGGGGAGCTGTTTTTT
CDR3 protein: CASSLRKALRSSTGELFF

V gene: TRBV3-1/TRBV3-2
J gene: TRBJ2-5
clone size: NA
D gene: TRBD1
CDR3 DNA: TGTGCCAGCAGCTCACCCGGGACAGCTTACTTC
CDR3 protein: CASSSPGTAYF

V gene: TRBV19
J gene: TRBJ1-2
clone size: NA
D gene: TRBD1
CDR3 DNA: TGTGCCAGCGTGGGACAGGGACTATATGGCTACACCTTC
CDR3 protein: CASVGQGLYGYTF

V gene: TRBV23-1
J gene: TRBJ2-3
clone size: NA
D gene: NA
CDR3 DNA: TGCGCCAGCAGTGGAGAGGGCACAGATACGCAGTATTTT
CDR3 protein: CASSGEGTDTQYF

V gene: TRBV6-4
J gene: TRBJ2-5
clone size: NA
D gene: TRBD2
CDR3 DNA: TGTGCCAGCAGTGACTCGGCTAGCGGGGGATGGGAGACCCAGTACTTC
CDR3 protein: CASSDSASGGWETQYF

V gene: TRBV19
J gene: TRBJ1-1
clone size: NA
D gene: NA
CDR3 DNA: TGTGCCAGTAGTATAGGCGCGAACACTGAAGCTTTCTTT
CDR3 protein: CASSIGANTEAFF

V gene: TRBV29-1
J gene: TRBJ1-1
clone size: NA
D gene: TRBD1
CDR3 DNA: TGCAGCGTTGAAGGTGGACAGGGCACTTTCTTT
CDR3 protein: CSVEGGQGTFF

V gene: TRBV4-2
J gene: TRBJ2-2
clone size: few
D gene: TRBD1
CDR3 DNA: TGTGCCAGCAGCCAAGGACAGGGCCCACCCGGGGAGCTGTTTTTT
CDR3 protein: CASSQGQGPPGELFF

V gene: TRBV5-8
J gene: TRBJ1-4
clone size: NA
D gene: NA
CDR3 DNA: TGTGCCAGCAGCTTTAATTCGGCGGTAACTAATGAAAAACTGTTTTTT
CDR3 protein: CASSFNSAVTNEKLFF

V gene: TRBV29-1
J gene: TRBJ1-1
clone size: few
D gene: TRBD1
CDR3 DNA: TGCAGCGTTACCACAGGGGTGAACACTGAAGCTTTCTTT
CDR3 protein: CSVTTGVNTEAFF

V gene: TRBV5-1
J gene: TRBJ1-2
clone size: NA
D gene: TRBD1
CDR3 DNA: TGCGCCAGCAGCTTGGATGAGACAGGGGGCGTAGATGGCTACACCTTC
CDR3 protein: CASSLDETGGVDGYTF

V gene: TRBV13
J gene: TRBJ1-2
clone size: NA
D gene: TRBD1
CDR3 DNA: TGTGCCAGCAGCTCTCCGGGACAGGGAGGGTATGGCTACACCTTC
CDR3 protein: CASSSPGQGGYGYTF